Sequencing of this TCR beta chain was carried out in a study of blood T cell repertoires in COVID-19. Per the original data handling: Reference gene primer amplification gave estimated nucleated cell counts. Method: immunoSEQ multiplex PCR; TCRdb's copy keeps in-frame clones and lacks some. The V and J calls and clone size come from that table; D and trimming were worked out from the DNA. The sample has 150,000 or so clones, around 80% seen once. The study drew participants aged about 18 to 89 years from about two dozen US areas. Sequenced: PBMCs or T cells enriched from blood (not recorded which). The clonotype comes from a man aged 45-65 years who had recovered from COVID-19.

CDR3 amino acids: CASSVTSGGANEQFF. The CDR3 nucleotides are TGTGCCAGCAGCGTAACTAGCGGGGGGGCCAATGAGCAGTTCTTC. The rearrangement links TRBV7-6 to TRBJ2-1; 13 nucleotides align to TRBD2. Per the germline V gene, CDR1 is SGHVS and CDR2 is FNYEAQ. The CDR3 runs to 15 residues. V trimming: 5 bases; J trimming: 6 bases; junction bases outside the gene matches: 4.